Listed here are 21 T cell receptor beta chains from one sample, sequenced in a study of Ad26.COV2.S vaccination and SARS-CoV-2 variants. The treatment was: around 19 received Ad26.COV2.S at low or high dose, single or two shots; five or six received placebo; per-sample allocation not given. On day 63 after the first injection, vaccine and placebo recipients gave samples. Sequencing used immunoSEQ multiplex PCR; TCRdb keeps in-frame clones, though not all of them. Among roughly 510,000 clones, around 85% were seen once, and the ten largest hold around 13%. Specimen: peripheral blood, collected in a trial of Ad26.COV2.S vaccine versus placebo. Receptors originate from a person between 18 and 65 years old who received the Ad26.COV2.S COVID-19 vaccine or a placebo.

This clone is a singleton in its sample. V gene TRBV28 combines with J gene TRBJ1-2, with D perhaps TRBD1 (5 bases). The CDR3 consists of 15 residues. Germline V gene lookup returns CDR1 MDHEN and CDR2 SYDVKM. V was clipped by 8 bases and J by 6 bases, with 22 bases between them. The CDR3 bases are TGTGCCAGCCTACCCTCGGGGGGGACTCGGGATGGCTACACCTTC. Protein product: CASLPSGGTRDGYTF.

This clone came up once. The CDR3 region has the DNA TGTGCCAGCACCCCCCCCGGGGTATCCTACGAGCAGTACTTC. As protein: CASTPPGVSYEQYF. The chain carries TRBV28 and TRBJ2-7; TRBD2 is a possible D gene (5 bases). Germline assignment: CDR1 MDHEN and CDR2 SYDVKM. Trimming stripped 7 bases from V and 1 base from J, with 14 bases between. This CDR3 has 14 residues.

The chain combines TRBV27 with TRBJ2-4; 11 bases match TRBD1. The CDR3 runs to 16 residues. V lost 6 bases, J lost 2 bases, and 6 bases stayed unmatched. Germline assignment: CDR1 MNHEY and CDR2 SMNVEV (reference sequence). DNA for the CDR3: TGTGCCAGCAGACCGGGACAGGGGGGTCCCAAAAACATTCAGTACTTC. The encoded protein is CASRPGQGGPKNIQYF.

The chain recombines TRBV19 with TRBJ1-2; TRBD1 matches at 10 bases. CDR3 length: 14 residues. Germline lookup yields CDR1 LNHDA and CDR2 SQIVND (reference sequence). V trimming: 6 bases; J trimming: 7 bases; junction bases outside the gene matches: 8. Here the CDR3 DNA reads TGTGCCAGTAGGATGGGACAGGGGAATATTGGCTACACCTTC. Amino acids: CASRMGQGNIGYTF. Looking up the rest from reference TRBV19 and TRBJ1-2 gives the full variable domain: DGGITQSPKYLFRKEGQNVTLSCEQNLNHDAMYWYRQDPGQGLRLIYYSQIVNDFQKGDIAEGYSVSREKKESFPLTVTSAQKNPTAFYLCASRMGQGNIGYTFGSGTRLTVV.

This sequence joins TRBV27 and TRBJ1-5; 7 bases fit TRBD1. CDR3 length: 14 residues. Trimming at V came to 3 bases and at J to 6 bases, leaving 5 bases not matched to a gene. The V gene's germline CDR1 is MNHEY and CDR2 SMNVEV (reference sequence). The CDR3 nucleotides read TGTGCCAGCAGTTTTCAGGGGGGTGTTCAGCCCCAGCATTTT. Its translation is CASSFQGGVQPQHF.

The genes are TRBV7-8 and TRBJ2-7; 9 positions agree with TRBD1. From germline, CDR1 is SGHVS and CDR2 FQNEAQ. The CDR3 runs to 16 residues. With 2 bases clipped from V and 5 bases from J, the junction kept 10 bases outside the gene matches. CDR3 protein: CASSLTFEGQGDEQYF. The CDR3 DNA follows: TGTGCCAGCAGCTTAACTTTCGAGGGACAGGGTGACGAGCAGTACTTC.

V usage is TRBV6-2 or TRBV6-3 and J usage is TRBJ2-6; D possibly uses TRBD1 or TRBD2 (6 bases each). The CDR3 is made up of 17 amino acids. V was pared by 6 bases and J by 1 base, with 16 bases between. The germline gives CDR1 MNHEY, CDR2 SVGEGT. This chain's CDR3 is CASSSPGAGSGANVLTF. The CDR3 DNA reads as TGTGCCAGCAGCAGCCCGGGGGCGGGGTCTGGGGCCAACGTCCTGACTTTC.

The chain couples TRBV9 to TRBJ1-2, with TRBD1 matching over 7 bases. Germline V gene sequence: CDR1 SGDLS, CDR2 YYNGEE. This CDR3 is built from 14 residues. The J segment lost 4 bases and the V segment lost 0 bases, leaving 3 bases of the junction unmatched. The CDR3 DNA is TGTGCCAGCAGCGTAGTGGGGACAGCCTATGGCTACACCTTC. Protein: CASSVVGTAYGYTF.

V and J are TRBV27 and TRBJ2-7, with D maybe TRBD2 (6 bases). The CDR3 loop spans 15 amino acids. Germline-derived CDR1 and CDR2 are MNHEY and SMNVEV (reference sequence). The V end lost 3 bases, the J end lost 7 bases, and 19 bases lay between the germline ends. The CDR3 DNA reads TGTGCCAGCAGTTTTTTTGGCGGGGCCTCTAGAGAGCAGTACTTC. It specifies CASSFFGGASREQYF.

The J gene is TRBJ1-1, the V gene TRBV5-4; 9 bases are shared with TRBD1. CDR1 is SGHNT and CDR2 is YYREEE in the germline V gene (reference sequence). The CDR3 contains 15 residues. V lost 2 bases, J lost 5 bases, and 7 bases stayed unmatched. The CDR3 sequence: CASSFPGQGITEAFF. In nucleotides, the CDR3 is TGTGCCAGCAGCTTTCCGGGACAGGGAATAACTGAAGCTTTCTTT.

This chain links TRBV15 with TRBJ1-2; 10 bases are shared with TRBD1. V shed 1 base, J shed 3 bases, and the junction held 14 bases outside the gene matches. This CDR3 spans 19 amino acids. Germline CDR1 is LNHNV and CDR2 is YYDKDF (reference sequence). CDR3 bases: TGTGCCACCAGCAGAGGCGGAAGGGTTTGGGACAGGGGCGACTATGGCTACACCTTC. This encodes CATSRGGRVWDRGDYGYTF. Variable domain in full (rest from reference TRBV15 and TRBJ1-2): DAMVIQNPRYQVTQFGKPVTLSCSQTLNHNVMYWYQQKSSQAPKLLFHYYDKDFNNEADTPDNFQSRRPNTSFCFLDIRSPGLGDTAMYLCATSRGGRVWDRGDYGYTFGSGTRLTVV.

V usage is TRBV6-1 and J usage is TRBJ2-5; 8 bases are shared with TRBD2. The CDR3 is 18 residues long. Germline V gene data show CDR1 as MNHNS and CDR2 as SASEGT. The trim removed 4 bases at V and 9 bases at J, leaving 22 bases unmatched. The CDR3, as DNA: TGTGCCAGCAGTGCCACGACCGGGACTAGTCGGTCTATCTCGTCCCAGTACTTC. Amino acid sequence: CASSATTGTSRSISSQYF.

V usage is TRBV6-2 or TRBV6-3 and J usage is TRBJ1-6; D perhaps matches TRBD1 (6 bases). Germline lookup yields CDR1 MNHEY and CDR2 SVGEGT. V gave up 2 bases and J gave up 7 bases, with 15 bases separating them. This CDR3 has 16 residues. DNA for the CDR3: TGTGCCAGCAGTTACAGCGCAGGGGTTCGCAATTCACCCCTCCACTTT. Translation: CASSYSAGVRNSPLHF.

The chain carries TRBV7-2 and TRBJ2-1; 14 bases are shared with TRBD2. The germline V gene encodes CDR1 SGHTA and CDR2 FQGNSA. This CDR3 has 15 amino acids. Trimming cost V 3 bases and J 10 bases; bases outside gene matches: 5. The CDR3 is CASSFGTSGSQEQFF. The CDR3 DNA reads as TGTGCCAGCAGCTTCGGGACTAGCGGGAGCCAGGAGCAGTTCTTC.

The chain joins TRBV4-3 to TRBJ1-5; 9 nucleotides agree with TRBD1. The V gene's germline CDR1 is LGHNA and CDR2 YSLEER. Trimming cost V 3 bases and J 5 bases; bases outside gene matches: 5. The CDR3 extends over 15 amino acids. CDR3 loop: CASSQEWTGDQPQHF. CDR3 coding DNA: TGCGCCAGCAGCCAGGAATGGACAGGGGATCAGCCCCAGCATTTT.

The gene calls are TRBV10-3 and TRBJ2-5; 7 bases fit TRBD2. In germline, CDR1 is ENHRY, CDR2 SYGVKD. The CDR3 consists of 14 residues. V was clipped by 4 bases and J by 3 bases; unmatched bases: 5. The DNA for the CDR3 is TGTGCCATCAGTGTGCAGCGGGGAGAAGAGACCCAGTACTTC. Translating it yields CAISVQRGEETQYF.

The chain links TRBV27 to TRBJ2-1; 7 bases fit TRBD1. V lost 5 bases and J lost 6; bases outside the gene matches: 13. This CDR3 has 16 residues. The germline V gene has CDR1 MNHEY and CDR2 SMNVEV (reference sequence). The CDR3, as DNA: TGTGCCAGCAGTCGCGTCATGGGCAGGGGGTTCAATGAGCAGTTCTTC. Encoded protein: CASSRVMGRGFNEQFF.

The chain employs TRBV29-1 and TRBJ1-2; D is uncertain. This CDR3 has 9 amino acids. From germline, CDR1 is SQVTM and CDR2 ANQGSEA. Trimming took 3 bases from V and 8 from J, leaving 4 bases between them. CDR3 region: CSVDPGYTF. Here the CDR3 DNA reads TGCAGCGTTGACCCGGGCTACACCTTC.

The V gene is TRBV1, the J gene TRBJ1-2; the D call of TRBD1 is as the table states it, not checked on the DNA. TRBV1 counts as a pseudogene. CDR3 length: 15 residues. CDR3 coding DNA: TGCACCAGCAGCCAAGAAGGACAGACGTTCTATGGCTACACCTTC. Translating gives CTSSQEGQTFYGYTF.

This sequence joins TRBV27 and TRBJ2-6; D not resolved. CDR3 length: 14 residues. The germline V gene encodes CDR1 MNHEY and CDR2 SMNVEV (reference sequence). V was cut by 5 bases and J by 0 bases, with 5 bases left in between. The CDR3: CASSPFSGANVLTF. For the CDR3, the DNA is TGTGCCAGCAGTCCCTTCTCTGGGGCCAACGTCCTGACTTTC.

About this clone: This CDR3 is also generated by other DNA sequences in the sample. The chain has TRBV5-1 and TRBJ2-7; a weak D match, TRBD1 (5 bases). V shed 0 bases and J shed 1 base, with 5 bases lying between them. The CDR3 runs to 13 residues. CDR1 and CDR2 (germline): SGHRS, YFSETQ. The CDR3 DNA reads TGCGCCAGCAGCTTGGCAGGGTCCTACGAGCAGTACTTC. It translates to CASSLAGSYEQYF.